The 29 T cell receptor beta chains given below trace back to one sample, sequenced in a study of blood T cell repertoires in COVID-19. Sequencing used immunoSEQ multiplex PCR; TCRdb keeps in-frame clones, though not all of them. The data contain about 330,000 clones, about 92% of them seen just once; the ten biggest clones take up less than 20%. The sample comprised PBMCs or T cells enriched from blood (not recorded which). The receptors come from a young woman who had recovered from COVID-19.

J is TRBJ1-3 and V is TRBV7-2, with 8 positions matching TRBD1. This CDR3 spans 15 amino acids. The ends lost 5 bases at V and 4 bases at J; junction bases unmatched: 7. Germline V CDR1 and CDR2: SGHTA, FQGNSA. The CDR3 protein is CASSPPGTGGNTIYF. The CDR3, as DNA: TGTGCCAGCAGCCCCCCCGGGACAGGCGGAAACACCATATATTTT.

V gene TRBV6-5 combines with J gene TRBJ1-3, with TRBD1 as a possible D gene (6 bases). V was cut by 6 bases and J by 8 bases, with 17 bases left in between. Germline-derived CDR1 and CDR2 are MNHEY and SVGAGI. This CDR3 is 14 amino acids long. CDR3 sequence: CASRGTGTSHTIYF. The CDR3 nucleotides read TGTGCCAGCAGAGGAACCGGGACAAGTCACACCATATATTTT.

The rearrangement links TRBV7-2 to TRBJ2-1; 7 bases match TRBD2. The CDR3 has 13 residues. The V gene end was trimmed by 6 bases and the J gene end by 3 bases; junction bases not matched to a gene: 2. In germline, CDR1 is SGHTA, CDR2 FQGNSA. In nucleotides, the CDR3 is TGTGCCAGCAGGTGGGGGGGCTACAATGAGCAGTTCTTC. Translating it yields CASRWGGYNEQFF.

This chain connects TRBV12-3 or TRBV12-4 to TRBJ2-5, with a tentative D call TRBD1 (5 bases). This CDR3 has 13 amino acids. Trimming stripped 2 bases from V and 3 bases from J, with 7 bases between. The CDR3 DNA follows: TGTGCCAGCAGTTTATCAGGGAAAGAGACCCAGTACTTC. Its translation is CASSLSGKETQYF.

This chain uses TRBV7-9 with TRBJ2-2; maybe TRBD2 (6 bases). The V end lost 5 bases, the J end lost 5 bases, and 15 bases lay between the germline ends. This CDR3 is 15 amino acids long. Per germline, CDR1 SEHNR and CDR2 FQNEAQ (reference sequence). The CDR3 here is CASSRDWFGTGELFF. CDR3 nucleotides: TGTGCCAGCAGCCGGGACTGGTTTGGGACCGGGGAGCTGTTTTTT.

The CDR3 DNA sequence: TGTGCCAGCAGCTTAACCCCGGCAGGGAACACTGAAGCTTTCTTT. It encodes CASSLTPAGNTEAFF. This chain links TRBV7-3 with TRBJ1-1; D call uncertain. CDR1 SGHTA and CDR2 FQGTGA come from the germline V gene. V lost 0 bases, J lost 1 base, and 9 bases lay in between. The CDR3 runs to 15 residues.

The chain employs TRBV2 and TRBJ1-1; 7 bases line up with TRBD1. CDR3 size: 15 residues. V was clipped by 5 bases and J by 0 bases; unmatched bases: 6. Germline values: CDR1 SNHLY, CDR2 FYNNEI. CDR3 nucleotide sequence: TGTGCCAGCAGTAAACGGACAGGAATGAACACTGAAGCTTTCTTT. Translating it yields CASSKRTGMNTEAFF.

The gene calls are TRBV7-2 and TRBJ1-6; no firm D call. Germline lookup yields CDR1 SGHTA and CDR2 FQGNSA. Trimming cost V 5 bases and J 7 bases, with 9 bases left between them. The CDR3 runs to 13 residues. The CDR3 is CASSRGPNSPLHF. The CDR3 DNA sequence: TGTGCCAGCAGCCGGGGTCCCAATTCACCCCTCCACTTT.

The chain uses TRBV10-3 and TRBJ2-3; 9 bases fit TRBD1. Germline trimming cut 5 bases from V and 10 bases from J; bases unmatched to any gene: 4. The germline V gene has CDR1 ENHRY and CDR2 SYGVKD. The CDR3 contains 12 residues. This CDR3 is CAISPTGGAQYF. The CDR3 DNA is TGTGCCATCAGTCCAACAGGGGGCGCGCAGTATTTT.

The V call is TRBV15, the J call TRBJ2-5; a possible D gene is TRBD1 (6 bases). Trimming pared 7 bases from V and 5 bases from J, leaving 11 bases between. The CDR3 is 12 amino acids. CDR1 is LNHNV and CDR2 is YYDKDF in the germline V gene (reference sequence). CDR3 DNA: TGTGCCACCAACGCAGGGGTCGAGACCCAGTACTTC. This gives the protein CATNAGVETQYF. The full variable domain, rest sourced from reference TRBV15 and TRBJ2-5, is DAMVIQNPRYQVTQFGKPVTLSCSQTLNHNVMYWYQQKSSQAPKLLFHYYDKDFNNEADTPDNFQSRRPNTSFCFLDIRSPGLGDTAMYLCATNAGVETQYFGPGTRLLVL.

This chain links TRBV7-3 with TRBJ2-3; TRBD2 matches at 10 bases. Germline V lookup: CDR1 SGHTA, CDR2 FQGTGA. CDR3 length: 15 amino acids. Trimming removed 5 bases from V and 3 bases from J; junction bases left unmatched: 5. The CDR3 is CASSPQRGGTDTQYF. The CDR3 nucleotides read TGTGCCAGCAGCCCCCAGCGGGGGGGGACAGATACGCAGTATTTT.

The chain joins TRBV11-2 to TRBJ2-1; D unresolved. Germline lookup yields CDR1 SGHAT and CDR2 FQNNGV. The CDR3 sequence is 17 residues long. The V end lost 3 bases, the J end lost 2 bases, and 17 bases lay between the germline ends. The DNA for the CDR3 is TGTGCCAGCAGCTTCATTAACAGTCGCGTAACCTACAATGAGCAGTTCTTC. Its protein is CASSFINSRVTYNEQFF.

The V gene is TRBV28, the J gene TRBJ2-3; 7 nucleotides match TRBD2. Germline lookup yields CDR1 MDHEN and CDR2 SYDVKM. Trimming cost V 7 bases and J 7 bases; bases outside gene matches: 14. This CDR3 has 15 amino acids. Here the CDR3 DNA reads TGTGCCAGCACAAAGGCGGGAGCCGGACCTAATACGCAGTATTTT. It codes for CASTKAGAGPNTQYF.

The rearrangement links TRBV12-3 or TRBV12-4 to TRBJ1-1; TRBD1 is a possible D gene (5 bases). The CDR3 extends over 12 amino acids. Trimming removed 1 base at V and 6 bases at J, with 6 bases between. CDR3: CASSLGGAEAFF. CDR3 sequence (DNA): TGTGCCAGCAGTTTAGGGGGGGCTGAAGCTTTCTTT.

This clone was seen a single time. The chain recombines TRBV28 with TRBJ2-3, with 7 bases aligning to TRBD2. CDR3 length: 14 amino acids. The germline gives CDR1 MDHEN, CDR2 SYDVKM. V shed 3 bases and J 6 bases; nucleotides not matched to a gene: 6. As DNA, the CDR3 is TGTGCCAGCAGTTTTATCGACGGGGGGGATACGCAGTATTTT. It is translated as CASSFIDGGDTQYF.

The chain uses TRBV11-2 and TRBJ2-6, with 9 bases fitting TRBD1. Looked up from germline, CDR1 is SGHAT and CDR2 is FQNNGV. Losses at the gene ends were 4 bases for V and 2 bases for J; bases not matched to a gene: 3. The CDR3 loop spans 16 amino acids. The CDR3 sequence: CASSSDRGTGANVLTF. The CDR3 coding sequence is TGTGCCAGCAGCTCGGACAGGGGTACTGGGGCCAACGTCCTGACTTTC.

This clone was detected only a few times. CDR3 bases: TGCGCCAGCAGCATAGCCATACAGGGCATTACCGAGCAGTACTTC. It translates to CASSIAIQGITEQYF. The V gene is TRBV5-1, the J gene TRBJ2-7; D is perhaps TRBD1 (6 bases). The CDR3 runs to 15 residues. Trimming took 4 bases from V and 6 from J, leaving 20 bases between them. CDR1 is SGHRS, CDR2 YFSETQ, per germline. Full variable domain (outside the CDR3, taken from reference TRBV5-1 and TRBJ2-7): KAGVTQTPRYLIKTRGQQVTLSCSPISGHRSVSWYQQTPGQGLQFLFEYFSETQRNKGNFPGRFSGRQFSNSRSEMNVSTLELGDSALYLCASSIAIQGITEQYFGPGTRLTVT.

The chain joins TRBV10-2 to TRBJ1-2; D is possibly TRBD1 (5 bases). Deletions cut 3 bases from V and 7 bases from J, with 15 bases between. Germline assignment: CDR1 WSHSY and CDR2 SAAADI. The CDR3 is 14 amino acids. The CDR3 bases are TGCGCCAGCAGTGATCCGGGGGGGATTTTTGGCTACACCTTC. This gives the protein CASSDPGGIFGYTF.

The chain is built from TRBV6-2 or TRBV6-3 and TRBJ2-7, with TRBD1 identical over 8 bases. CDR1 is MNHEY, CDR2 SVGEGT, per germline. Germline trimming cut 0 bases from V and 2 bases from J; bases unmatched to any gene: 21. This CDR3 spans 21 amino acids. In DNA, the CDR3 is TGTGCCAGCAGTTACTCGCCTCTATCTGATGGAGTATTGGACAGGGCCTACGAGCAGTACTTC. Encoded protein: CASSYSPLSDGVLDRAYEQYF.

The chain employs TRBV18 and TRBJ2-7; TRBD2 is a possible D gene (5 bases). This CDR3 has 14 residues. The V gene's germline CDR1 is KGHSH and CDR2 LQKENI. The V and J ends lost 4 bases and 6 bases respectively, with 16 bases between them. CDR3 region: CASSLGTSFSEQYF. The CDR3 DNA is TGTGCCAGCTCACTAGGAACTAGTTTCTCCGAGCAGTACTTC.

The rearrangement links TRBV7-2 to TRBJ2-2; D is unresolved. The V end lost 5 bases, the J end lost 4 bases, and 14 bases lay between the germline ends. The germline gives CDR1 SGHTA, CDR2 FQGNSA. The CDR3 is made up of 15 amino acids. Written as DNA, the CDR3 is TGTGCCAGCAGCCCTCGGAGTACGGGCACCGGGGAGCTGTTTTTT. It is translated as CASSPRSTGTGELFF.

The V call is TRBV9, the J call TRBJ2-1; D might be TRBD1 (5 bases). The germline V gene encodes CDR1 SGDLS and CDR2 YYNGEE. Trimming removed 3 bases at V and 4 bases at J, with 14 bases between. CDR3 length: 15 residues. The CDR3 region has the DNA TGTGCCAGCAGCGCTTCTTCCGACAGTTACAATGAGCAGTTCTTC. Residues: CASSASSDSYNEQFF.

The chain is built from TRBV2 and TRBJ1-2, with 7 bases matching TRBD1. The V and J ends lost 7 bases and 2 bases, in that order; junction bases with no gene match: 7. Looked up from germline, CDR1 is SNHLY and CDR2 is FYNNEI. The CDR3 runs to 14 residues. This CDR3 reads CASKRQGENYGYTF. In DNA form, the CDR3 reads TGTGCCAGCAAAAGACAGGGAGAAAACTATGGCTACACCTTC.

This chain links TRBV4-2 with TRBJ1-5; 8 bases fit TRBD1. The V gene's germline CDR1 is LGHNA and CDR2 YNFKEQ. This CDR3 is 16 amino acids long. V was clipped by 0 bases and J by 4 bases; unmatched bases: 5. Here the CDR3 reads CASSQEVGTGNQPQHF. Written as DNA, the CDR3 is TGTGCCAGCAGCCAAGAAGTCGGGACAGGTAATCAGCCCCAGCATTTT.

V and J are TRBV9 and TRBJ1-3; tentatively, D is TRBD1 (6 bases). Per the germline V gene, CDR1 is SGDLS and CDR2 is YYNGEE. CDR3 length: 14 residues. V was clipped by 2 bases and J by 2 bases, with 8 bases between them. CDR3 protein: CASSVGQTGNTIYF. The CDR3 DNA sequence: TGTGCCAGCAGCGTCGGACAGACTGGAAACACCATATATTTT. The whole variable domain, remainder taken from reference TRBV9 and TRBJ1-3, is DSGVTQTPKHLITATGQRVTLRCSPRSGDLSVYWYQQSLDQGLQFLIQYYNGEERAKGNILERFSAQQFPDLHSELNLSSLELGDSALYFCASSVGQTGNTIYFGEGSWLTVV.

This rearrangement joins TRBV7-6 to TRBJ2-3; TRBD2 is a possible D gene (6 bases). This CDR3 contains 16 residues. The germline CDR1 and CDR2 sequences are SGHVS and FNYEAQ. Trimming stripped 2 bases from V and 0 bases from J, with 12 bases between. CDR3 amino acids: CASSLMGRTSTDTQYF. The CDR3 DNA is TGTGCCAGCAGCTTAATGGGGAGGACTAGCACAGATACGCAGTATTTT.

The chain is built from TRBV12-3 or TRBV12-4 and TRBJ2-7; D gene unclear. There are 11 residues in the CDR3. V dropped 6 bases and J dropped 7 bases, with 10 bases sitting between them. In nucleotides, the CDR3 is TGTGCCAGCAGCTTATATCGGGAGCAGTACTTC. Translated, it gives CASSLYREQYF.

The chain has TRBV5-4 and TRBJ2-7; the match to TRBD1 covers 12 bases. Germline CDR1 SGHNT, CDR2 YYREEE (reference sequence). The V segment lost 0 bases and the J segment 6 bases; nucleotides outside the gene matches: 4. The CDR3 has 15 amino acids. In DNA, the CDR3 is TGTGCCAGCAGCTTGGGAGGGACAGGGGGCACCGAGCAGTACTTC. Protein: CASSLGGTGGTEQYF.

V is TRBV28 and J is TRBJ1-5, with 7 bases that match TRBD1. This CDR3 comprises 20 residues. In germline, CDR1 is MDHEN, CDR2 SYDVKM. Unmatched junction bases numbered 19, after V lost 2 bases and J lost 3 bases. Here the CDR3 DNA reads TGTGCCAGCAGTTTAAGATCAAGGAGTGAGGGGACAGTGTTCAATCAGCCCCAGCATTTT. Translation: CASSLRSRSEGTVFNQPQHF.